This passage covers 26 T cell receptor beta chains from one sample sequenced in a study of cytomegalovirus exposure and HLA in healthy donors (dated by TCRdb to about 2017). The receptor library was made with the immunoSEQ multiplex PCR assay. As stored in TCRdb, this immuneACCESS dataset retains in-frame rearrangements with V and J assigned. A fraction of the clones does not appear; measured against another copy, unresolved V genes explain less than half of the discrepancy, and the remainder lacks a known reason. The sample table contains 150,000 or so clones; only one count was recorded for 70% to 90% of them. About a fifth of the sample belongs to the ten largest clones. The sequencing input was PBMCs. The receptors were sampled from a man between 18 and 29 years old in good health and CMV-seropositive.

The chain employs TRBV7-9 and TRBJ1-1; TRBD1 is a possible D gene (6 bases). Germline lookup yields CDR1 SEHNR and CDR2 FQNEAQ (reference sequence). The CDR3 spans 15 residues. V was cut by 5 bases and J by 1 base, with 14 bases left in between. Here the CDR3 reads CASSPAGGQNTEAFF. The CDR3 DNA follows: TGTGCCAGCAGCCCCGCCGGGGGGCAGAACACTGAAGCTTTCTTT.

This clone has only one observation. The V gene is TRBV6-4, the J gene TRBJ1-2, with 11 bases fitting TRBD1. Germline lookup yields CDR1 MRHNA and CDR2 SNTAGT. Unmatched junction bases numbered 5, after V lost 6 bases and J lost 5 bases. The CDR3 extends over 14 amino acids. The CDR3 protein is CASSRTGGRYGYTF. CDR3 DNA: TGTGCCAGCAGCCGGACAGGGGGCCGGTATGGCTACACCTTC.

The chain has TRBV7-9 and TRBJ1-1; unclear D gene. Germline CDR1 and CDR2: SEHNR and FQNEAQ (reference sequence). The V end lost 3 bases, the J end lost 0 bases, and 5 bases lay between the germline ends. The CDR3 runs to 13 residues. The CDR3 DNA is TGTGCCAGCAGCTTCCGGGTGAACACTGAAGCTTTCTTT. This translates into CASSFRVNTEAFF.

This clone was seen a single time. V is TRBV7-6 and J is TRBJ2-1, with D maybe TRBD2 (6 bases). The CDR3 length is 16 residues. Trimming pared 4 bases from V and 5 bases from J, leaving 18 bases between. Looked up from germline, CDR1 is SGHVS and CDR2 is FNYEAQ. In DNA form, the CDR3 reads TGTGCCAGCAGCTCCTGGGAGGCTAGCGTAAACAATGAGCAGTTCTTC. Protein: CASSSWEASVNNEQFF.

This chain links TRBV11-2 with TRBJ2-6; 9 bases agree with TRBD1. Germline V gene sequence: CDR1 SGHAT, CDR2 FQNNGV. The trim removed 4 bases at V and 7 bases at J, leaving 5 bases unmatched. This CDR3 comprises 15 residues. The CDR3 here is CASSSTGGRANVLTF. The CDR3 nucleotides read TGTGCCAGCAGCTCGACAGGGGGTAGAGCCAACGTCCTGACTTTC.

J is TRBJ2-1 and V is TRBV18, with 11 bases identical to TRBD2. Trimming took 1 base from V and 7 from J; bases not matched to a gene: 12. The length of the CDR3 is 18 residues. Looked up from germline, CDR1 is KGHSH and CDR2 is LQKENI. CDR3 protein: CASSPLFVSGRGNNEQFF. The CDR3 DNA reads as TGTGCCAGCTCACCACTTTTTGTTAGCGGGAGGGGTAATAATGAGCAGTTCTTC. Full variable domain (rest looked up from reference TRBV18 and TRBJ2-1): NAGVMQNPRHLVRRRGQEARLRCSPMKGHSHVYWYRQLPEEGLKFMVYLQKENIIDESGMPKERFSAEFPKEGPSILRIQQVVRGDSAAYFCASSPLFVSGRGNNEQFFGPGTRLTVL.

This clone is a singleton in its sample. The chain carries TRBV2 and TRBJ2-7, with 8 bases matching TRBD1. V shed 7 bases, J shed 7 bases, and the junction held 12 bases outside the gene matches. This CDR3 has 14 residues. Germline V gene lookup returns CDR1 SNHLY and CDR2 FYNNEI. This chain's CDR3 is CASNSKDRVSEQYF. In DNA form, the CDR3 reads TGTGCCAGCAACTCCAAGGACAGGGTTAGTGAGCAGTACTTC.

In its sample, this clone was seen once. The genes are TRBV11-2 and TRBJ1-1, with D possibly being TRBD1 (6 bases). V lost 3 bases and J 1 base, leaving 12 bases between the germline ends. CDR1 is SGHAT and CDR2 is FQNNGV in the germline V gene. The length of the CDR3 is 15 residues. In nucleotides, the CDR3 is TGTGCCAGCAGCTTTACAGGGATGGCGAACACTGAAGCTTTCTTT. Its translation: CASSFTGMANTEAFF.

This clone was seen more than once but under ten times. Germline is not matched at one junction end, which may reflect a read error. At the DNA level, this CDR3 is encoded by other sequences in the same sample as well. The gene calls are TRBV5-1 and TRBJ2-5, with no clear D. In germline, CDR1 is SGHRS, CDR2 YFSETQ. This CDR3 is 14 amino acids long. The DNA for the CDR3 is TGTGCCAGCAGCCCCGCGACCCGCGGAGAGACCCAGTACTTC. Its protein is CASSPATRGETQYF.

This chain uses TRBV9 with TRBJ2-5, with D tentatively TRBD1 (6 bases). Germline CDR1 reads SGDLS; CDR2 reads YYNGEE. Trimming pared 3 bases from V and 2 bases from J, leaving 14 bases between. The CDR3 length is 15 residues. CDR3 sequence: CASSAGTHQQETQYF. The CDR3 bases are TGTGCCAGCAGCGCGGGGACACATCAACAAGAGACCCAGTACTTC.

V is TRBV19 and J is TRBJ1-2, with no clear D. The V gene's germline CDR1 is LNHDA and CDR2 SQIVND (reference sequence). The CDR3 spans 13 residues. V was shortened by 2 bases and J by 8 bases, with 12 bases between the two germline ends. Here the CDR3 DNA reads TGTGCCAGTAGTATAAAGCCCCCTCGGGGCTACACCTTC. Amino acids: CASSIKPPRGYTF.

This CDR3 reads CASSENRRRVAANEKLFF. The CDR3 DNA reads as TGTGCCAGCAGTGAAAACAGGCGTCGGGTTGCTGCGAATGAAAAACTGTTTTTT. V and J are TRBV2 and TRBJ1-4, with D maybe TRBD1 (5 bases). The CDR3 is 18 residues long. V lost 2 bases, J lost 5 bases, and 21 bases lay in between. Germline V gene lookup returns CDR1 SNHLY and CDR2 FYNNEI.

The chain joins TRBV6-1 to TRBJ2-5; 7 nucleotides line up with TRBD1. The CDR3 is 15 residues long. CDR1 is MNHNS and CDR2 is SASEGT in the germline V gene. Trimming cost V 6 bases and J 2 bases; bases outside gene matches: 9. CDR3 DNA: TGTGCCAGCAGCCAAGGGACAGCTATGCAAGAGACCCAGTACTTC. Amino acids: CASSQGTAMQETQYF.

The chain uses TRBV4-2 and TRBJ2-5; 9 bases map to TRBD1. V shed 2 bases, J shed 2 bases, and the junction held 6 bases outside the gene matches. Looked up from germline, CDR1 is LGHNA and CDR2 is YNFKEQ. The CDR3 runs 16 residues. The CDR3 coding sequence is TGTGCCAGCAGCCAAAGGGGGACAGGGAAACAAGAGACCCAGTACTTC. Translated, it gives CASSQRGTGKQETQYF.

The chain has TRBV5-1 and TRBJ2-7; possible D gene TRBD1, 5 bases. V lost 0 bases, J lost 2 bases, and 12 bases lay in between. The germline V gene has CDR1 SGHRS and CDR2 YFSETQ. This CDR3 has 15 amino acids. CDR3 in DNA: TGCGCCAGCAGCTTGGATTTGCGACAGACCTACGAGCAGTACTTC. As protein: CASSLDLRQTYEQYF.

The chain is built from TRBV2 and TRBJ2-7, with 7 bases that match TRBD1. Germline lookup yields CDR1 SNHLY and CDR2 FYNNEI. The CDR3 is 15 amino acids. V shed 5 bases, J shed 5 bases, and the junction held 12 bases outside the gene matches. The CDR3 spells CASSTQGLVVDEQYF. The CDR3 nucleotides are TGTGCCAGCAGTACACAGGGGCTAGTAGTCGACGAGCAGTACTTC.

The chain combines TRBV13 with TRBJ1-1; the match to TRBD1 covers 8 bases. This CDR3 region has 17 residues. The V gene end was trimmed by 2 bases and the J gene end by 5 bases; junction bases not matched to a gene: 13. Germline lookup yields CDR1 PRHDT and CDR2 FYEKMQ (reference sequence). CDR3 residues: CASSLLGQGAKRTEAFF. The CDR3 nucleotides are TGTGCCAGCAGCTTATTAGGCCAGGGGGCGAAAAGGACTGAAGCTTTCTTT.

A remark on this clone: At the DNA level, this CDR3 is encoded by other sequences in the same sample as well. The chain carries TRBV7-3 and TRBJ2-1; 10 bases line up with TRBD2. Trimming took 4 bases from V and 4 from J; bases not matched to a gene: 4. The CDR3 totals 15 residues. Germline CDR1 reads SGHTA; CDR2 reads FQGTGA. The CDR3 loop reads CASSSTSGAYNEQFF. The CDR3 nucleotides read TGTGCCAGCAGCTCCACTAGCGGGGCATACAATGAGCAGTTCTTC.

V and J are TRBV5-1 and TRBJ2-7, with TRBD1 identical over 8 bases. With 4 bases clipped from V and 1 base from J, the junction kept 13 bases outside the gene matches. This CDR3 is 17 amino acids long. Germline V gives CDR1 SGHRS, CDR2 YFSETQ. The CDR3 sequence: CASSLTAGQAPSYEQYF. The CDR3 nucleotides read TGCGCCAGCAGCCTGACGGCGGGACAGGCGCCATCCTACGAGCAGTACTTC.

The genes are TRBV28 and TRBJ2-3; 9 bases agree with TRBD2. Trimming cost V 2 bases and J 4 bases; bases outside gene matches: 10. Germline CDR1 MDHEN, CDR2 SYDVKM. This CDR3 has 17 residues. This CDR3 is CASSLAASGERADTQYF. For the CDR3, the DNA is TGTGCCAGCAGTTTAGCAGCTAGCGGGGAGAGGGCAGATACGCAGTATTTT.

The chain carries TRBV19 and TRBJ2-7, with D perhaps TRBD1 (5 bases). Germline values: CDR1 LNHDA, CDR2 SQIVND (reference sequence). The CDR3 runs 13 residues. The V gene lost 3 bases and the J gene lost 4 bases, with 10 bases spanning the gap. This CDR3 reads CASSIRQGYEQYF. The CDR3 DNA follows: TGTGCCAGTAGTATTAGGCAGGGTTACGAGCAGTACTTC.

The V gene is TRBV4-3, the J gene TRBJ2-7; 11 nucleotides agree with TRBD2. The germline V gene encodes CDR1 LGHNA and CDR2 YSLEER. The V and J ends lost 4 bases and 6 bases, in that order; junction bases with no gene match: 8. The CDR3 runs 15 residues. Here the CDR3 reads CASSLIAGGQSEQYF. The CDR3, as DNA: TGCGCCAGCAGCCTAATAGCGGGAGGGCAAAGCGAGCAGTACTTC.

The chain combines TRBV18 with TRBJ2-4; 7 positions match TRBD1. Germline-derived CDR1 and CDR2 are KGHSH and LQKENI. CDR3 length: 13 amino acids. V shed 5 bases, J shed 6 bases, and the junction held 4 bases outside the gene matches. The CDR3 loop is CASSGQDPNIQYF. The DNA for the CDR3 is TGTGCCAGCTCAGGACAGGACCCAAACATTCAGTACTTC.

V is TRBV27 and J is TRBJ2-3, with 10 positions matching TRBD2. CDR1 is MNHEY and CDR2 is SMNVEV in the germline V gene (reference sequence). V gave up 7 bases and J gave up 3 bases; unmatched junction bases: 16. The CDR3 is made up of 18 amino acids. The chain's CDR3 is CASISIDFSGGWTDTQYF. In nucleotides, the CDR3 is TGTGCCAGCATCTCAATTGACTTTAGCGGGGGGTGGACAGATACGCAGTATTTT.

The chain joins TRBV30 to TRBJ2-1; 8 bases are a match to TRBD2. The CDR3 runs 12 residues. Trimming at V came to 4 bases and at J to 7 bases, leaving 3 bases not matched to a gene. Germline CDR1 is GTSNPN and CDR2 is SVGIG (reference sequence). The CDR3 spells CAWTRLANEQFF. Here the CDR3 DNA reads TGTGCCTGGACCAGACTAGCGAATGAGCAGTTCTTC.

The chain employs TRBV9 and TRBJ2-1, with 8 bases fitting TRBD2. J lost 7 bases, V lost 0 bases, and 9 bases had no gene match. The CDR3 contains 16 residues. Germline V gene sequence: CDR1 SGDLS, CDR2 YYNGEE. For the CDR3, the DNA is TGTGCCAGCAGCGTAGCTCTCAGCGGGGGACGTAATGAGCAGTTCTTC. It is translated as CASSVALSGGRNEQFF.